This TCR beta chain was documented in a study of T-cell reconstitution after alpha-beta-depleted transplantation in children. This clonotype was recorded at least ten times. The antigen is not known. Study observations and caveats: T cells produced anew were the main source of T-cell counts and diversity one year after transplant. The study traced high day-60 TCRbeta diversity in some patients to surviving recipient T cells and thymic progenitors. Alpha-beta T cells present about two months after transplant were reported to originate from several hundred expanded graft clones.

Unique molecular identifiers were incorporated into the prepared TCRbeta library. A single record per CDR3 protein comes from TCRdb applying MiXCR to the PCR reads. The table includes hundreds of thousands of distinct CDR3 sequences, around 8.4% detected once. In germline, CDR1 is WSHSY, CDR2 SAAADI. CDR3 length: 16 residues. Trimming stripped 1 base from V and 5 bases from J, with 14 bases between. The TCR originated in a male patient between 2 and 10 years old who had a stem cell transplant for acute myeloid leukemia, so the T cells may come from the graft donor. The starting material was PBMCs, mostly from graft donor cells, obtained 360 days after TCRalphabeta/CD19-depleted stem cell transplant. The chain couples TRBV10-2 to TRBJ2-2; D is perhaps TRBD1 (5 bases). The CDR3 protein is CASSELAGLGTGELFF. CDR3 bases: TGCGCCAGCAGTGAGTTAGCAGGGCTTGGGACCGGGGAGCTGTTTTTT.